This T cell receptor beta chain was recovered during a study of blood T cell repertoires in COVID-19. On the study more broadly: Acute-phase and convalescent COVID-19 samples originated in the United States, Italy and Spain.

Individuals drawn from 24 US areas were about 18 to 95 years old. In assigning cohorts, the study relied on participant-reported clinical history. The germline CDR1 and CDR2 sequences are ENHRY and SYGVKD. V was shortened by 0 bases and J by 4 bases, with 10 bases between the two germline ends. This CDR3 comprises 15 residues. Original analysis: Reference gene primer amplification in the assay estimated nucleated cell counts. Here immunoSEQ multiplex PCR was the method, and the copy in TCRdb shows in-frame clones only, minus some. That table is the source of V, J and clone size, and D and trimming were worked out from the DNA. The sample includes about 210,000 clones, 65% to 90% of them seen just once.

Sequences were obtained from PBMCs or T cells enriched from blood (not recorded which). The clonotype was recovered from a woman in her 50s with acute COVID-19. V is TRBV10-3 and J is TRBJ1-5; D is unclear. The CDR3 reads CAISESGGQNQPQHF. CDR3 bases: TGTGCCATCAGTGAGTCAGGAGGGCAGAATCAGCCCCAGCATTTT.